The 25 T cell receptor beta chains listed next were all sequenced from one sample in a study of OX40 agonist ivuxolimab in advanced cancers. The method was immunoSEQ multiplex PCR; TCRdb's version includes in-frame clones alone and lacks a portion of them. The repertoire holds about 50,000 clones, with about nine tenths as singletons. The sequenced sample was CD4+ or CD8+ T cells sorted from blood, obtained in a trial of the OX40 agonist ivuxolimab. The origin of the receptors is an adult with an advanced solid tumor such as melanoma, head and neck, liver or kidney cancer.

This chain joins TRBV29-1 and TRBJ2-5, with a tentative D call TRBD1 (6 bases). The CDR3 is made up of 13 amino acids. The germline CDR1 and CDR2 sequences are SQVTM and ANQGSEA. The V end lost 0 bases, the J end lost 2 bases, and 7 bases lay between the germline ends. The CDR3 is CSVEEQGQETQYF. The CDR3 bases are TGCAGCGTTGAAGAACAGGGTCAAGAGACCCAGTACTTC.

The rearrangement links TRBV27 to TRBJ2-7; weak D call: TRBD1 (5 bases). V was trimmed by 1 base and J by 2 bases, leaving 9 bases between them. The CDR3 has 14 residues. Germline V gives CDR1 MNHEY, CDR2 SMNVEV (reference sequence). The CDR3 DNA reads as TGTGCCAGCAGTTTATGGGGCCCAACCTACGAGCAGTACTTC. Translating it yields CASSLWGPTYEQYF.

The chain couples TRBV5-1 to TRBJ1-1; D gene unclear. Germline lookup yields CDR1 SGHRS and CDR2 YFSETQ. This CDR3 region has 14 residues. V was shortened by 0 bases and J by 0 bases, with 6 bases between the two germline ends. CDR3 nucleotides: TGCGCCAGCAGCTTGGGGGGTATGAACACTGAAGCTTTCTTT. It specifies CASSLGGMNTEAFF.

This chain joins TRBV7-3 and TRBJ1-2; TRBD1 might be the D (6 bases). Germline CDR1 is SGHTA and CDR2 is FQGTGA. This CDR3 has 14 amino acids. Deletions cut 4 bases from V and 6 bases from J, with 15 bases between. The DNA of the CDR3 is TGTGCCAGCAGCTCGACACAGGGTTTTGATGGCTACACCTTC. This codes for CASSSTQGFDGYTF.

This clone was seen just once. The chain uses TRBV2 and TRBJ2-1; D gene uncertain. The germline V gene has CDR1 SNHLY and CDR2 FYNNEI. V was cut by 8 bases and J by 3 bases, with 14 bases left in between. CDR3 length: 14 residues. CDR3 loop: CASLTSSDYNEQFF. The CDR3 nucleotides read TGTGCCAGCCTGACTTCGAGCGACTACAATGAGCAGTTCTTC.

V usage is TRBV7-2 and J usage is TRBJ2-3, with D perhaps matching TRBD2 (6 bases). The CDR3 extends over 15 amino acids. The germline gives CDR1 SGHTA, CDR2 FQGNSA. The V end lost 0 bases, the J end lost 3 bases, and 10 bases lay between the germline ends. The CDR3 region has the DNA TGTGCCAGCAGCTTAGCGGATGGGAGGACAGATACGCAGTATTTT. This translates into CASSLADGRTDTQYF.

V usage is TRBV6-5 and J usage is TRBJ2-1; D perhaps matches TRBD2 (5 bases). The CDR3 consists of 15 residues. CDR1 MNHEY and CDR2 SVGAGI come from the germline V gene. V was trimmed by 0 bases and J by 6 bases, leaving 12 bases between them. CDR3 in amino acids: CASSYSEGIINEQFF. The CDR3 DNA reads TGTGCCAGCAGTTACTCAGAGGGTATCATCAATGAGCAGTTCTTC.

V usage is TRBV7-9 and J usage is TRBJ2-3; TRBD2 agrees at 13 bases. Trimming at V came to 6 bases and at J to 2 bases, leaving 8 bases not matched to a gene. The CDR3 is 17 amino acids. The germline V gene encodes CDR1 SEHNR and CDR2 FQNEAQ (reference sequence). CDR3 sequence (DNA): TGTGCCAGCAGACCTGGACTAGCGGGGGACTCCACAGATACGCAGTATTTT. The encoded protein is CASRPGLAGDSTDTQYF.

This clone was seen a few times. This sequence joins TRBV23-1 and TRBJ1-6, with 8 bases aligning to TRBD1. Being an ORF, TRBV23-1 has a function that is uncertain. With V trimmed by 0 bases and J by 5 bases, 0 bases remained unmatched. The CDR3 is 15 amino acids. In nucleotides, the CDR3 is TGCGCCAGCAGTCAATCGGGACAGGATAATTCACCCCTCCACTTT. Amino acid sequence: CASSQSGQDNSPLHF.

A single count supports this clone. The rearrangement uses TRBV30 and TRBJ1-2; D is undetermined. This CDR3 is 13 amino acids long. V lost 2 bases, J lost 5 bases, and 12 bases lay in between. Germline-derived CDR1 and CDR2 are GTSNPN and SVGIG (reference sequence). CDR3 in amino acids: CAWSSGGGYGYTF. The CDR3 region has the DNA TGTGCCTGGAGTTCAGGAGGAGGGTATGGCTACACCTTC. Supplemented by reference TRBV30 and TRBJ1-2, the full variable domain reads SQTIHQWPATLVQPVGSPLSLECTVEGTSNPNLYWYRQAAGRGLQLLFYSVGIGQISSEVPQNLSASRPQDRQFILSSKKLLLSDSGFYLCAWSSGGGYGYTFGSGTRLTVV.

The genes are TRBV5-1 and TRBJ1-1; the D is unclear. Germline V gene sequence: CDR1 SGHRS, CDR2 YFSETQ. V shed 5 bases and J shed 2 bases, with 13 bases lying between them. This CDR3 contains 14 residues. CDR3 in amino acids: CASRLAGRNTEAFF. The CDR3 nucleotides are TGCGCCAGCAGACTCGCGGGGAGAAACACTGAAGCTTTCTTT.

The chain uses TRBV5-6 and TRBJ1-5; no definite D call. This CDR3 contains 12 residues. Between the trimmed V and J ends, which lost 7 bases and 2 bases, there was a span of 7 bases. Germline lookup yields CDR1 SGHDT and CDR2 YYEEEE. The CDR3 reads CASRQGNQPQHF. CDR3 nucleotide sequence: TGTGCCAGCCGACAAGGCAATCAGCCCCAGCATTTT. Variable domain in full (rest from reference TRBV5-6 and TRBJ1-5): DAGVTQSPTHLIKTRGQQVTLRCSPKSGHDTVSWYQQALGQGPQFIFQYYEEEERQRGNFPDRFSGHQFPNYSSELNVNALLLGDSALYLCASRQGNQPQHFGDGTRLSIL.

The V and J genes are TRBV5-6 and TRBJ2-7, with TRBD1 matching 8 bases. Germline lookup yields CDR1 SGHDT and CDR2 YYEEEE. This CDR3 has 15 amino acids. The V gene end was trimmed by 0 bases and the J gene end by 5 bases; junction bases not matched to a gene: 7. The CDR3 loop reads CASSLETGVPNEQYF. Written as DNA, the CDR3 is TGTGCCAGCAGCTTGGAGACAGGGGTTCCTAACGAGCAGTACTTC.

This clone was recorded once. The chain carries TRBV30 and TRBJ2-2; no firm D call. Germline assignment: CDR1 GTSNPN and CDR2 SVGIG (reference sequence). This CDR3 region has 14 residues. V was pared by 1 base and J by 4 bases, with 10 bases between. The CDR3, as DNA: TGTGCCTGGAGTGAAGACTGGGGCACCGGGGAGCTGTTTTTT. Translation: CAWSEDWGTGELFF.

This clone was counted once. The V call is TRBV5-4, the J call TRBJ2-3; D tentatively reads TRBD1 or TRBD2 (5 bases each). Trimming cost V 8 bases and J 4 bases, with 17 bases left between them. CDR1 is SGHNT and CDR2 is YYREEE in the germline V gene (reference sequence). The CDR3 totals 14 residues. CDR3 nucleotides: TGTGCCAGTTCAATGGCAGGGACCCCAGATACGCAGTATTTT. The encoded protein is CASSMAGTPDTQYF. The full variable domain, with the rest looked up from reference TRBV5-4 and TRBJ2-3, is ETGVTQSPTHLIKTRGQQVTLRCSSQSGHNTVSWYQQALGQGPQFIFQYYREEENGRGNFPPRFSGLQFPNYSSELNVNALELDDSALYLCASSMAGTPDTQYFGPGTRLTVL.

J is TRBJ2-1 and V is TRBV30; 10 bases match TRBD2. The CDR3 is 12 residues long. With V trimmed by 1 base and J by 14 bases, 5 bases remained unmatched. The germline V gene has CDR1 GTSNPN and CDR2 SVGIG (reference sequence). CDR3 in amino acids: CAWSEAGGLKFF. CDR3 DNA: TGTGCCTGGAGTGAAGCGGGGGGGTTGAAGTTCTTC. The whole variable domain, remainder taken from reference TRBV30 and TRBJ2-1, is SQTIHQWPATLVQPVGSPLSLECTVEGTSNPNLYWYRQAAGRGLQLLFYSVGIGQISSEVPQNLSASRPQDRQFILSSKKLLLSDSGFYLCAWSEAGGLKFFGPGTRLTVL.

The chain couples TRBV30 to TRBJ2-7; D unresolved. V was shortened by 0 bases and J by 0 bases, with 9 bases between the two germline ends. From germline, CDR1 is GTSNPN and CDR2 SVGIG (reference sequence). The CDR3 totals 14 residues. This CDR3 reads CAWSVTSGSYEQYF. CDR3 DNA sequence: TGTGCCTGGAGTGTTACGTCTGGCTCCTACGAGCAGTACTTC.

This clone was recorded only once. This chain connects TRBV27 to TRBJ2-1; TRBD2 matches at 11 bases. Losses at the gene ends were 8 bases for V and 6 bases for J; bases not matched to a gene: 12. This CDR3 has 16 amino acids. Germline values: CDR1 MNHEY, CDR2 SMNVEV (reference sequence). The CDR3 region is CASATHSGGAINEQFF. CDR3 nucleotide sequence: TGTGCCAGCGCTACCCATAGCGGGGGGGCTATCAATGAGCAGTTCTTC.

The J gene is TRBJ2-1, the V gene TRBV27, with D perhaps TRBD1 (6 bases). The CDR3 runs 14 residues. Germline V gene lookup returns CDR1 MNHEY and CDR2 SMNVEV (reference sequence). Between the trimmed V and J ends, which lost 5 bases and 8 bases, there was a span of 16 bases. The CDR3 DNA sequence: TGTGCCAGCAGTCCAAACAGGGCTGGGGATGAGCAGTTCTTC. It specifies CASSPNRAGDEQFF.

In regard to this clone: One end of the junction fails to match germline, which may point to a read error. This chain uses TRBV19 with TRBJ1-1; D perhaps matches TRBD1 (6 bases). Per the germline V gene, CDR1 is LNHDA and CDR2 is SQIVND (reference sequence). The CDR3 runs to 11 residues. Here the CDR3 DNA reads TGTGCCAGTAGAATAGACAGGGAAGCTTTCTTT. Translated: CASRIDREAFF.

This chain joins TRBV5-4 and TRBJ1-1, with 8 bases fitting TRBD1. Germline V gene data show CDR1 as SGHNT and CDR2 as YYREEE (reference sequence). Losses at the gene ends were 4 bases for V and 4 bases for J; bases not matched to a gene: 9. This CDR3 is 15 amino acids long. The chain's CDR3 is CASSPEDREVTEAFF. CDR3 bases: TGTGCCAGCAGCCCAGAGGACAGGGAGGTCACTGAAGCTTTCTTT. Variable domain in full (rest from reference TRBV5-4 and TRBJ1-1): ETGVTQSPTHLIKTRGQQVTLRCSSQSGHNTVSWYQQALGQGPQFIFQYYREEENGRGNFPPRFSGLQFPNYSSELNVNALELDDSALYLCASSPEDREVTEAFFGQGTRLTVV.

The V call is TRBV7-8, the J call TRBJ1-1; D remains unclear. Per germline, CDR1 SGHVS and CDR2 FQNEAQ. There are 11 residues in the CDR3. V dropped 6 bases and J dropped 2 bases, with 4 bases sitting between them. The CDR3 region has the DNA TGTGCCAGCAGATATAACACTGAAGCTTTCTTT. Amino acids: CASRYNTEAFF.

The chain joins TRBV27 to TRBJ2-1; no clear D gene. The germline V gene has CDR1 MNHEY and CDR2 SMNVEV (reference sequence). Trimming stripped 6 bases from V and 10 bases from J, with 16 bases between. The length of the CDR3 is 13 residues. The CDR3 spells CASSSTLLGEQFF. CDR3 DNA sequence: TGTGCCAGCAGCTCAACCCTCCTTGGAGAGCAGTTCTTC.

This sequence joins TRBV6-1 and TRBJ2-1; D gene ambiguous. This CDR3 has 14 amino acids. V lost 7 bases and J lost 3, with 13 bases in between. Per germline, CDR1 MNHNS and CDR2 SASEGT. Here the CDR3 reads CASTDPSDYNEQFF. The CDR3 DNA follows: TGTGCCAGCACCGACCCTTCCGACTACAATGAGCAGTTCTTC.

The rearrangement uses TRBV5-1 and TRBJ2-7; 8 bases map to TRBD1. Germline trimming cut 3 bases from V and 5 bases from J; bases unmatched to any gene: 7. The CDR3 has 14 residues. The germline gives CDR1 SGHRS, CDR2 YFSETQ. The CDR3 DNA sequence: TGCGCCAGCAGCTCAGGGGGCCCCTCGGACGAGCAGTACTTC. Its translation is CASSSGGPSDEQYF. The full variable domain, in which reference TRBV5-1 and TRBJ2-7 provide the parts outside the CDR3, is KAGVTQTPRYLIKTRGQQVTLSCSPISGHRSVSWYQQTPGQGLQFLFEYFSETQRNKGNFPGRFSGRQFSNSRSEMNVSTLELGDSALYLCASSSGGPSDEQYFGPGTRLTVT.